This T cell receptor (beta chain) was captured by sequencing in a study of blood T cell repertoires in COVID-19. About the study: From the United States, Italy and Spain came samples of acute and convalescent COVID-19. Nucleic acid was either cDNA or gDNA, and it came from T cells, B-cell-depleted T cells, or PBMCs.

The count of this clone is one. Between the trimmed V and J ends, which lost 4 bases and 0 bases, there was a span of 7 bases. CDR1 and CDR2 from the germline V gene are SGHVS and FQNEAQ. This CDR3 has 15 amino acids. In the study's own analysis: Nucleated cell number was recorded as an estimate derived from reference gene primer amplification. Method: immunoSEQ multiplex PCR; TCRdb's copy keeps in-frame clones and lacks some. For V, J and clone size, that table is used; D and trimming come from the DNA. The profile shows under 95,000 clones, about 83% of them singletons. Sequencing was done on a sample of peripheral blood. The rearrangement joins TRBV7-8 to TRBJ2-6, with D perhaps matching TRBD1 (6 bases). The origin of this receptor is a man aged 60-69 years with acute or convalescent COVID-19. CDR3 bases: TGTGCCAGCAGCTACAGGGCCTCTGGGGCCAACGTCCTGACTTTC. Translating it yields CASSYRASGANVLTF.